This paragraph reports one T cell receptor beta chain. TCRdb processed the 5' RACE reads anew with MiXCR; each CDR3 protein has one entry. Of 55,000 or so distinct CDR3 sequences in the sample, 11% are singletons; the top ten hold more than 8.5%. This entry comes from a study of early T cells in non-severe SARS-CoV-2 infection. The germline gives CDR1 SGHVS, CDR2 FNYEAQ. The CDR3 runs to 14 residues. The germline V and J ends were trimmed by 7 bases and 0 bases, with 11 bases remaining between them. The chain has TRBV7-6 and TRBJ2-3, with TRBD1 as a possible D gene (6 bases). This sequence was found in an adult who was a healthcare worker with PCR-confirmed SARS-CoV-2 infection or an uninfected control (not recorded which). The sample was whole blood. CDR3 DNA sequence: TGTGCCAGCACTCGGACAGCGAGCACAGATACGCAGTATTTT. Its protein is CASTRTASTDTQYF.